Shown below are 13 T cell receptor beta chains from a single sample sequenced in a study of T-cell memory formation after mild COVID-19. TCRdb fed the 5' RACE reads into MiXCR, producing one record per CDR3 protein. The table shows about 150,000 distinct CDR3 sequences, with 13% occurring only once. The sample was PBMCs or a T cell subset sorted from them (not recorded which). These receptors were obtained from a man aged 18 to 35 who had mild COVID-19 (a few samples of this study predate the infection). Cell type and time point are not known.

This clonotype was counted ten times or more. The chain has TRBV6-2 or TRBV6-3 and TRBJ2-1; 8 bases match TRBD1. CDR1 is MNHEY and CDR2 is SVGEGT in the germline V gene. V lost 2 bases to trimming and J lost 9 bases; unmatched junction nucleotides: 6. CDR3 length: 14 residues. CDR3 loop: CASSYRTGKAEQFF. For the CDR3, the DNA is TGTGCCAGCAGTTACCGGACAGGGAAGGCTGAGCAGTTCTTC.

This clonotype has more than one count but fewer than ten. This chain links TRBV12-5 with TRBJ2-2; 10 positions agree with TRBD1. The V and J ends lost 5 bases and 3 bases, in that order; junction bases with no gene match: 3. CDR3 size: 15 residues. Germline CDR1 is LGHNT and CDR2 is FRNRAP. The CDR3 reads CASGRQGADTGELFF. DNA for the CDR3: TGTGCTAGTGGTCGACAGGGGGCAGACACCGGGGAGCTGTTTTTT.

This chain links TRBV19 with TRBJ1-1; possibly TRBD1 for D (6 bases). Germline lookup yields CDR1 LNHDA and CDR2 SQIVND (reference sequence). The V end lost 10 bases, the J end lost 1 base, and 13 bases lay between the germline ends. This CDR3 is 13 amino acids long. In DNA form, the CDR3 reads TGTGCCACCAAGGACAGACAGAACACTGAAGCTTTCTTT. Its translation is CATKDRQNTEAFF.

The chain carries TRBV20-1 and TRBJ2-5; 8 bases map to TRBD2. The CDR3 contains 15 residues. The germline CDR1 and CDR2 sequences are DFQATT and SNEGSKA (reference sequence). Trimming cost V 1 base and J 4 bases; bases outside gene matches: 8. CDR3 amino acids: CSARVRGGGGETQYF. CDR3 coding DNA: TGCAGTGCTAGAGTTCGGGGGGGCGGTGGAGAGACCCAGTACTTC.

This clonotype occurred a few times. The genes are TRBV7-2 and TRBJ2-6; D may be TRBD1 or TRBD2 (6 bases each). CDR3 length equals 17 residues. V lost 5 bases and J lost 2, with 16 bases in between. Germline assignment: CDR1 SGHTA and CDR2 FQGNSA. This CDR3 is CASSTPPGATGANVLTF. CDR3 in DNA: TGTGCCAGCAGCACGCCCCCGGGGGCGACTGGGGCCAACGTCCTGACTTTC.

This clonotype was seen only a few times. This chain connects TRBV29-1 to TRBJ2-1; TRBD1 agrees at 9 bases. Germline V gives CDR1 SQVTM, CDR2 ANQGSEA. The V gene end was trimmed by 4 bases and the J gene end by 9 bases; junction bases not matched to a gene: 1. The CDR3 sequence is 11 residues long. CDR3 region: CSVGQGGEQFF. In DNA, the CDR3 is TGCAGCGTTGGACAGGGGGGTGAGCAGTTCTTC.

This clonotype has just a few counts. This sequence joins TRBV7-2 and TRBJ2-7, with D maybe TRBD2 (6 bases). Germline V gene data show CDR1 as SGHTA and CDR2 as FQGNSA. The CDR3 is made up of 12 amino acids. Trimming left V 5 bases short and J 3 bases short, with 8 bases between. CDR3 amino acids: CASSRRVYEQYF. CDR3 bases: TGTGCCAGCAGCCGGAGGGTCTACGAGCAGTACTTC.

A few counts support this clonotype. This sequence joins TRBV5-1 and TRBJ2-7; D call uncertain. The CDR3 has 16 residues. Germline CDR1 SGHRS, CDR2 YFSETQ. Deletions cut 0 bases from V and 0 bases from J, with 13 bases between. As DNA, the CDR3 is TGCGCCAGCAGCTTGGGGAAAGGACGGAGCTCCTACGAGCAGTACGTC. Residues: CASSLGKGRSSYEQYV.

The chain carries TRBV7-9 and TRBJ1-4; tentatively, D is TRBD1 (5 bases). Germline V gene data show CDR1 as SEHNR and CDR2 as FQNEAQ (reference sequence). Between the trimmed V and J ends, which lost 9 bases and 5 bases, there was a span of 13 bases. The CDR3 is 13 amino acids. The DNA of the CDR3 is TGTGCCAGTGGGTGGGACCGGAATGAAAAACTGTTTTTT. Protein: CASGWDRNEKLFF.

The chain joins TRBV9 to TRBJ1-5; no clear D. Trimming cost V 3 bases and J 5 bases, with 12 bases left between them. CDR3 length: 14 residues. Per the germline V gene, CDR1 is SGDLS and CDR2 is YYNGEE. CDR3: CASSAHKNYQPQHF. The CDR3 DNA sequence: TGTGCCAGCAGCGCACACAAGAATTATCAGCCCCAGCATTTT.

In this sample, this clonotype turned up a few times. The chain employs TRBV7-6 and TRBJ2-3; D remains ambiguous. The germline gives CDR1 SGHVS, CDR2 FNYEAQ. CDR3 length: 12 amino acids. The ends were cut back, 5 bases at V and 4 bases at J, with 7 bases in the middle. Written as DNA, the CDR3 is TGTGCCAGCAGCCCTCGGGCAGATACGCAGTATTTT. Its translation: CASSPRADTQYF.

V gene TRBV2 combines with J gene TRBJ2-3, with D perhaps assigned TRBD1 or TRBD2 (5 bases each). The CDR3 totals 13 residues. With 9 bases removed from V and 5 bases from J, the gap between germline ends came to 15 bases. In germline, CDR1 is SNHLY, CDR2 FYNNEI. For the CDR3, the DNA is TGTGCCAGGTCAGAGGGGTCCAGAGATACGCAGTATTTT. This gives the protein CARSEGSRDTQYF.

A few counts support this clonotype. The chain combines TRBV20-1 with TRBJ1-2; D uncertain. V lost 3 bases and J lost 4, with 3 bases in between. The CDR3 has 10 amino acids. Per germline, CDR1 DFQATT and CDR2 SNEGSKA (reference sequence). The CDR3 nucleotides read TGCAGTGCTAGGACCTATGGCTACACCTTC. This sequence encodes CSARTYGYTF.